This paragraph covers one T cell receptor (beta chain) sequence. The antigen is undetermined. The data originate from a study of PD-L1 blockade in urothelial cancer. Overall study context: Blood drawn 3 weeks (second dose) and 6 weeks after treatment start was analyzed. Among blood samples, the median T cell count was about 130,000. Study observations and caveats: Tumor-associated TCR clones expanded more in blood at 3 weeks in patients with durable benefit.

The protocol was immunoSEQ multiplex PCR, while the TCRdb copy is restricted to in-frame clones and leaves out a portion. This sample has around 51,000 clones, with more than 75% found just once. Germline lookup yields CDR1 SGHRS and CDR2 YFSETQ. The CDR3 totals 15 residues. V lost 4 bases and J lost 0, with 11 bases in between. The sample in question was PBMCs, obtained around atezolizumab (anti-PD-L1) treatment. The sequence came from a man between 60 and 75 years old with urothelial cancer. The chain has TRBV5-1 and TRBJ1-3, with D unresolved. The CDR3 bases are TGCGCCAGCAGCCAACAGACCGGCTCTGGAAACACCATATATTTT. Protein product: CASSQQTGSGNTIYF.